The 10 T cell receptor beta chains below all came from one sample that was sequenced in a study of identical twins. One entry per CDR3 protein results from TCRdb running MiXCR on the 5' RACE reads. The sample records 700,000 or so distinct CDR3 sequences, over 8.5% being singletons. A further study also used this sample, focusing on yellow fever vaccine responses in identical twins.

Sequencing input: PBMCs. Every receptor here comes from a woman younger than 30 in good health.

V usage is TRBV28 and J usage is TRBJ2-7, with 9 nucleotides matching TRBD2. Losses at the gene ends were 2 bases for V and 2 bases for J; bases not matched to a gene: 13. Germline lookup yields CDR1 MDHEN and CDR2 SYDVKM. This CDR3 spans 18 amino acids. The CDR3 nucleotides read TGTGCCAGCAGTTTAGGCCCCGGTACTAGCGGGTTAACCTACGAGCAGTACTTC. Its translation is CASSLGPGTSGLTYEQYF.

This clonotype was counted ten times or more. The V gene is TRBV12-3 or TRBV12-4, the J gene TRBJ1-3; D is unresolved. The V end was cut by 1 base, the J end by 0 bases, with 7 bases between. The CDR3 covers 15 residues. CDR3 nucleotide sequence: TGTGCCAGCAGTTTAGAACCTCTCTCTGGAAACACCATATATTTT. It codes for CASSLEPLSGNTIYF.

The chain uses TRBV6-1 and TRBJ2-7; D might be TRBD1 or TRBD2, each matching 5 bases. Trimming shortened V by 4 bases and J by 4 bases, and 17 bases separated the two germline ends. Germline V gives CDR1 MNHNS, CDR2 SASEGT. The CDR3 length is 15 residues. CDR3 loop: CASSGGSPGLYEQYF. The CDR3 DNA follows: TGTGCCAGCAGTGGAGGGAGTCCAGGGCTTTACGAGCAGTACTTC.

This clonotype was counted many times. This chain uses TRBV29-1 with TRBJ1-1, with 7 positions matching TRBD1. Looked up from germline, CDR1 is SQVTM and CDR2 is ANQGSEA. The J segment lost 5 bases and the V segment lost 6 bases, leaving 9 bases of the junction unmatched. This CDR3 is 13 amino acids long. In DNA, the CDR3 is TGCAGCGTGCAAACAGGGGAAGGGACTGAAGCTTTCTTT. Its protein is CSVQTGEGTEAFF.

The sample holds a few counts of this clonotype. This sequence joins TRBV4-3 and TRBJ1-2, with 7 bases that match TRBD1. V was pared by 8 bases and J by 2 bases, with 5 bases of the junction left unmatched. The CDR3 sequence is 13 residues long. Germline CDR1 LGHNA, CDR2 YSLEER. This CDR3 reads CASSQQGNYGYTF. CDR3 nucleotides: TGCGCCAGCTCCCAACAGGGGAACTATGGCTACACCTTC.

This clonotype was counted only a few times. This chain links TRBV27 with TRBJ2-4, with TRBD1 matching over 8 bases. In germline, CDR1 is MNHEY, CDR2 SMNVEV (reference sequence). The V gene end was trimmed by 4 bases and the J gene end by 0 bases; junction bases not matched to a gene: 11. The CDR3 loop spans 18 amino acids. The CDR3 coding sequence is TGTGCCAGCAGTTCCCCACCTGCAGGGGGCCTAGCCAAAAACATTCAGTACTTC. Its protein is CASSSPPAGGLAKNIQYF.

Many counts were recorded for this clonotype. This chain uses TRBV29-1 with TRBJ2-7, with TRBD2 matching 7 bases. Germline assignment: CDR1 SQVTM and CDR2 ANQGSEA. With V trimmed by 3 bases and J by 5 bases, 10 bases remained unmatched. The CDR3 loop spans 14 amino acids. The CDR3 sequence is CSVEGGSSSHEQYF. The CDR3, as DNA: TGCAGCGTTGAGGGGGGGTCATCGTCCCACGAGCAGTACTTC.

This clonotype has more than one count but fewer than ten. The rearrangement joins TRBV27 to TRBJ2-1; 10 nucleotides agree with TRBD1. This CDR3 spans 15 amino acids. Germline values: CDR1 MNHEY, CDR2 SMNVEV (reference sequence). V shed 7 bases, J shed 10 bases, and the junction held 13 bases outside the gene matches. This CDR3 reads CASTATGTGVLEQFF. CDR3 coding DNA: TGTGCCAGCACGGCTACCGGGACAGGGGTGTTAGAGCAGTTCTTC.

This clonotype was found a few times. The chain joins TRBV6-2 or TRBV6-3 to TRBJ2-3; D remains unclear. V was cut by 0 bases and J by 0 bases, with 10 bases left in between. This CDR3 is 16 amino acids long. CDR1 is MNHEY and CDR2 is SVGEGT in the germline V gene. The CDR3 DNA follows: TGTGCCAGCAGTTACTCGTTCAGGTCTAGCACAGATACGCAGTATTTT. It encodes CASSYSFRSSTDTQYF.

This clonotype was observed a few times. V usage is TRBV6-2 or TRBV6-3 and J usage is TRBJ1-3; no reliable D call. Germline V CDR1 and CDR2: MNHEY, SVGEGT. Trimming shortened V by 8 bases and J by 7 bases, and 12 bases separated the two germline ends. The CDR3 runs 12 residues. The CDR3 DNA reads TGTGCCAGCGCTCTACTGGAGAACACCATATATTTT. Protein: CASALLENTIYF.